The 6 T cell receptor beta chains reported below all come from one sample, sequenced in a study of Ad26.COV2.S vaccination and SARS-CoV-2 variants. Stated treatment: some 20 received Ad26.COV2.S at low or high dose, single or two shots; about 5 received placebo; per-sample allocation not given. Sampling was done on day 63 after the first vaccine or placebo injection. Sequencing used immunoSEQ multiplex PCR; TCRdb keeps in-frame clones, though not all of them. The table shows a few hundred thousand clones, with approximately 90% occurring only once. Sequenced here: peripheral blood, sampled in a trial of Ad26.COV2.S vaccine versus placebo. The receptor source for this set is a person aged 18-60 years who received the Ad26.COV2.S COVID-19 vaccine or a placebo.

The CDR3 region is CASSQGTQGGNEQFF. Here the CDR3 DNA reads TGTGCCAGCAGCCAGGGGACACAGGGGGGTAATGAGCAGTTCTTC. The rearrangement joins TRBV3-1 (or the pseudogene TRBV3-2) to TRBJ2-1; 8 bases map to TRBD1. Germline CDR1 is LGHDT and CDR2 is YNNKEL (reference sequence). V shed 3 bases and J 7 bases; nucleotides not matched to a gene: 8. The CDR3 covers 15 residues.

The rearrangement uses TRBV10-3 and TRBJ2-5; unclear D gene. The CDR3 loop spans 13 amino acids. The V end was cut by 0 bases, the J end by 5 bases, with 7 bases between. The V gene's germline CDR1 is ENHRY and CDR2 SYGVKD. The DNA of the CDR3 is TGTGCCATCAGTGAGTCGACGTTCGAGACCCAGTACTTC. Protein product: CAISESTFETQYF.

The chain links TRBV6-5 to TRBJ2-1; D may match TRBD1 or TRBD2 (6 bases each). V lost 7 bases, J lost 4 bases, and 17 bases lay in between. The V gene's germline CDR1 is MNHEY and CDR2 SVGAGI. This CDR3 spans 15 amino acids. The CDR3 here is CASKTRGAEYNEQFF. The CDR3 coding sequence is TGTGCCAGCAAAACTAGGGGGGCAGAATACAATGAGCAGTTCTTC.

The chain combines TRBV6-6 with TRBJ1-6; a possible D gene is TRBD1 (5 bases). Germline V gene lookup returns CDR1 MNHNY and CDR2 SVGAGI (reference sequence). The CDR3 is 15 residues long. V lost 6 bases and J lost 1, with 10 bases in between. The CDR3 bases are TGTGCCAGCAGCGGGGGTACGTCCTATAATTCACCCCTCCACTTT. The encoded protein is CASSGGTSYNSPLHF.

The V and J genes are TRBV7-9 and TRBJ2-1, with unresolved D. CDR3 size: 13 residues. CDR1 SEHNR and CDR2 FQNEAQ come from the germline V gene (reference sequence). Trimming pared 1 base from V and 2 bases from J, leaving 3 bases between. The CDR3 loop is CASSLGAYNEQFF. CDR3 sequence (DNA): TGTGCCAGCAGCTTAGGGGCCTACAATGAGCAGTTCTTC. Using reference TRBV7-9 and TRBJ2-1 for the parts outside the CDR3, the full variable domain is DTGVSQNPRHKITKRGQNVTFRCDPISEHNRLYWYRQTLGQGPEFLTYFQNEAQLEKSRLLSDRFSAERPKGSFSTLEIQRTEQGDSAMYLCASSLGAYNEQFFGPGTRLTVL.

J is TRBJ2-7 and V is TRBV10-2, with D perhaps matching TRBD2 (6 bases). The CDR3 extends over 13 amino acids. Between the trimmed V and J ends, which lost 4 bases and 7 bases, there was a span of 14 bases. From germline, CDR1 is WSHSY and CDR2 SAAADI. The CDR3: CASSGDVRGEQYF. The CDR3 DNA is TGCGCCAGCAGTGGGGACGTTCGGGGGGAGCAGTACTTC.